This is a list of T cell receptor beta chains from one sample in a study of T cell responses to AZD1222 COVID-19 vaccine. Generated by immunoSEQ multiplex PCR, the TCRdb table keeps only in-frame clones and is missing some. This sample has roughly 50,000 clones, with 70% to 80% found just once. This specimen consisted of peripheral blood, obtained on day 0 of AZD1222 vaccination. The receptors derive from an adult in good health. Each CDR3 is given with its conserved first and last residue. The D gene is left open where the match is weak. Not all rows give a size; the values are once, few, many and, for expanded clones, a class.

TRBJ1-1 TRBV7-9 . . TGTGCCAGCAGCACCGACCGGGCTCTGATAGGCACTGAAGCTTTCTTT CASSTDRALIGTEAFF
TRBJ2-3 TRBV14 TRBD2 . TGTGCCAGCAGTGGACTAGCGGGAACAGATACGCAGTATTTT CASSGLAGTDTQYF
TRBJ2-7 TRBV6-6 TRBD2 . TGTGCCAGCAGTCACAGGACTAGCGGGACCCTCGAGCAGTACTTC CASSHRTSGTLEQYF
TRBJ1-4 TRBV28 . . TGTGCCAGCAGTAACCGTGAAAAACTGTTTTTT CASSNREKLFF
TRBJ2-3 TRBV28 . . TGTGCCAGCAGTCACGCCTATACGCAGTATTTT CASSHAYTQYF
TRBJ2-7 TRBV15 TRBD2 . TGTGCCACCAGCAGAGTAGGCCCGACGGCTAGCGGGAGGTACGAGCAGTACTTC CATSRVGPTASGRYEQYF
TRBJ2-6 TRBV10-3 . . TGTGCCATCAGTGACTGGACCCCCGGGCCTGGGGCCAACGTCCTGACTTTC CAISDWTPGPGANVLTF
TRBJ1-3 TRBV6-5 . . TGTGCCAGCAGAAGGGGCGTCTCTGGAAACACCATATATTTT CASRRGVSGNTIYF
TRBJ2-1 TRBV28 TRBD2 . TGTGCCAGCAGTCCCGGCGGGGGGGCCGAGCAGTTCTTC CASSPGGGAEQFF
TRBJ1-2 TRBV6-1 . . TGTGCCAGCAGTGAAACCCCGGGACGGATTAACTATGGCTACACCTTC CASSETPGRINYGYTF
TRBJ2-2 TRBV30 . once TGTGCCTGGAGTCAGTTGCGGTACACCGGGGAGCTGTTTTTT CAWSQLRYTGELFF
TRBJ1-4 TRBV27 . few TGTGCCAGCAGTTTACTCGGTGCAACTAATGAAAAACTGTTTTTT CASSLLGATNEKLFF
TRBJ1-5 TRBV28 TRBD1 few TGTGCCAGCCTGACAGGGGCCCAACAGCAGCCCCAGCATTTT CASLTGAQQQPQHF
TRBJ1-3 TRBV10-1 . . TGCGCCAGCGAGGAGGAGAGAGACGGCTCTGGAAACACCATATATTTT CASEEERDGSGNTIYF
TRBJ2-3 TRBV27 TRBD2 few TGTGCCAGCAGTTTAACGGGAGGGAGCACAGATACGCAGTATTTT CASSLTGGSTDTQYF
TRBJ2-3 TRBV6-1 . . TGTGCCAGCAGTGCCCGTGGGCAGGGCTTAGGAAGCACAGATACGCAGTATTTT CASSARGQGLGSTDTQYF
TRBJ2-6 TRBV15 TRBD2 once TGTGCCACCAGCAGGAGGACCGGGAGGGCCGGGGCCAACGTCCTGACTTTC CATSRRTGRAGANVLTF
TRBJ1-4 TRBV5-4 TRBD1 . TGTGCCAGCAGCCAGGGGGCAACTAATGAAAAACTGTTTTTT CASSQGATNEKLFF
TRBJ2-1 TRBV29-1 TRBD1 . TGCAGCGCCTACAGGGGGCTCGATGAGCAGTTCTTC CSAYRGLDEQFF
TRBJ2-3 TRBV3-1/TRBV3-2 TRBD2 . TGTGCCAGCAGCGCCCCGTCACTAGCGGGGTGGGGTGGCGATACGCAGTATTTT CASSAPSLAGWGGDTQYF
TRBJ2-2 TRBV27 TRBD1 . TGTGCCAGCAGTTGGACCCCCCTTACAGGGGGCCACGGGGAGCTGTTTTTT CASSWTPLTGGHGELFF
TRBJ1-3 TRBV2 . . TGTGCCAGCAGTGCAGCACAGGGAATAAACACCATATATTTT CASSAAQGINTIYF
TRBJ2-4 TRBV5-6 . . TGTGCCAGCAGCCACACAAAAAACATTCAGTACTTC CASSHTKNIQYF
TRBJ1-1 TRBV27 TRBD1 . TGTGCCAGCAGTTTAAACAGGGGCACTGAAGCTTTCTTT CASSLNRGTEAFF
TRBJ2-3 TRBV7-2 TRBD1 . TGTGCCAGCAGCTCACCTTCAGGGGGCGCAGATACGCAGTATTTT CASSSPSGGADTQYF